The next 27 T cell receptor beta chains were all read from a single sample in a study of blood T cells in healthy people across ages (dated by TCRdb to between 2014 and 2016). To prepare the library, 5' RACE was applied. The second PCR ran for about 7 to 11 cycles and used a J-beta primer mix along with a sample-barcoded 5' primer. TCRdb handled the public reads itself, with Q25 trimming in fastp and clone calling in MiXCR, and kept productive beta chains. Every entry covers one CDR3 protein and lists the most common genes and DNA from its rows. The sample table lists 1.8 million or so distinct CDR3 sequences, about 39% of them with a count of one. The ten largest clones represent about 21% of the sample. The source material was blood. Every receptor here comes from a human donor in good health.

Only a few counts were recorded for this clonotype. The V gene is TRBV5-6, the J gene TRBJ2-1, with a weak D call TRBD2 (5 bases). The CDR3 runs to 15 residues. V lost 1 base and J 2 bases, leaving 10 bases between the germline ends. CDR1 SGHDT and CDR2 YYEEEE come from the germline V gene. CDR3 nucleotide sequence: TGTGCCAGCAGCTTGACGGGATTCCCCTACAATGAGCAGTTCTTC. Translated, it gives CASSLTGFPYNEQFF.

This clonotype was seen more than once but under ten times. The rearrangement links TRBV24-1 to TRBJ2-1; D is unclear. CDR3 length equals 15 residues. Germline V gene sequence: CDR1 KGHDR, CDR2 SFDVKD. V dropped 7 bases and J dropped 3 bases, with 15 bases sitting between them. The CDR3 loop is CATSGRFQNYNEQFF. DNA for the CDR3: TGTGCCACCAGCGGTCGCTTCCAGAACTACAATGAGCAGTTCTTC.

This sequence joins TRBV4-1 and TRBJ2-5, with no clear D. The length of the CDR3 is 15 residues. Germline loops: CDR1 MGHRA, CDR2 YSYEKL. V was clipped by 4 bases and J by 11 bases, with 23 bases between them. In DNA form, the CDR3 reads TGCGCCAGCAGCCCCACGCGGCCGAGGTACAATGAGCAGTACTTC. It yields the protein CASSPTRPRYNEQYF.

The gene calls are TRBV6-2 or TRBV6-3 and TRBJ1-6; TRBD1 aligns across 8 bases. Per the germline V gene, CDR1 is MNHEY and CDR2 is SVGEGT. The CDR3 has 14 amino acids. V lost 7 bases to trimming and J lost 8 bases; unmatched junction nucleotides: 7. For the CDR3, the DNA is TGTGCCAGCACCTGGACAGGGACAGATTCACCCCTCCACTTT. This sequence encodes CASTWTGTDSPLHF.

The V call is TRBV20-1, the J call TRBJ1-2; D is unclear. Looked up from germline, CDR1 is DFQATT and CDR2 is SNEGSKA (reference sequence). CDR3 length: 15 amino acids. Trimming took off 0 bases at V and 2 bases at J, with 13 bases between the two ends. As DNA, the CDR3 is TGCAGTGCTAGAGACTATCGGACGGGGAACTATGGCTACACCTTC. Amino acid sequence: CSARDYRTGNYGYTF.

The V gene is TRBV7-9, the J gene TRBJ2-7; tentatively, D is TRBD1 or TRBD2 (6 bases each). Trimming cost V 6 bases and J 3 bases, with 18 bases left between them. The germline gives CDR1 SEHNR, CDR2 FQNEAQ (reference sequence). The CDR3 runs to 15 residues. The CDR3 reads CASRTDKGDFYEQYF. The CDR3 nucleotides are TGTGCCAGCAGAACCGACAAGGGGGACTTCTACGAGCAGTACTTC.

This clonotype occurred many times. This chain connects TRBV29-1 to TRBJ1-5; 8 bases are a match to TRBD1. V shed 5 bases and J 2 bases; nucleotides not matched to a gene: 5. This CDR3 spans 14 amino acids. Germline assignment: CDR1 SQVTM and CDR2 ANQGSEA. The CDR3 nucleotides read TGCAGCGTTTCTAAGGGACAGGGCAATCAGCCCCAGCATTTT. Translating gives CSVSKGQGNQPQHF.

Note on this clonotype: A read error is possible here, since a much larger clone lies one base away. This rearrangement joins TRBV4-1 to TRBJ2-3, with unresolved D. CDR3 length: 15 residues. Trimming cost V 8 bases and J 3 bases, with 18 bases left between them. Germline-derived CDR1 and CDR2 are MGHRA and YSYEKL. CDR3 amino acids: CASGLSAVGTDTQYF. In nucleotides, the CDR3 is TGCGCCAGCGGCCTTTCAGCTGTCGGGACAGATACGCAGTATTTT.

The chain is built from TRBV5-6 and TRBJ2-7; 10 bases match TRBD2. V dropped 0 bases and J dropped 5; count of bases not matched to a gene: 8. Per germline, CDR1 SGHDT and CDR2 YYEEEE. The CDR3 totals 16 residues. CDR3 amino acids: CASSLAGTSALDEQYF. The CDR3 bases are TGTGCCAGCAGCTTGGCGGGGACTAGCGCGCTCGACGAGCAGTACTTC.

The CDR3 nucleotides read TGTGCCAGCAGCCAAGAGGGCCCCCTTTACAATGAGCAGTTCTTC. Protein sequence: CASSQEGPLYNEQFF. The rearrangement uses TRBV14 and TRBJ2-1; D gene ambiguous. The CDR3 totals 15 residues. V was trimmed by 0 bases and J by 4 bases, leaving 10 bases between them. CDR1 SGHDN and CDR2 FVKESK come from the germline V gene.

The chain has TRBV20-1 and TRBJ2-5; weak D call: TRBD2 (5 bases). Germline V gene data show CDR1 as DFQATT and CDR2 as SNEGSKA (reference sequence). The CDR3 length is 15 residues. V shed 0 bases and J shed 4 bases, with 15 bases lying between them. CDR3: CSARDPTRAPETQYF. CDR3 sequence (DNA): TGCAGTGCTAGAGATCCTACTAGGGCCCCAGAGACCCAGTACTTC.

The rearrangement links TRBV20-1 to TRBJ2-4; TRBD2 is a possible D gene (6 bases). CDR1 and CDR2 (germline): DFQATT, SNEGSKA (reference sequence). The V end lost 7 bases, the J end lost 13 bases, and 26 bases lay between the germline ends. This CDR3 has 14 residues. CDR3 sequence: CSEAKPGLKRQQYF. As DNA, the CDR3 is TGCAGTGAAGCTAAACCGGGACTCAAACGTCAGCAGTACTTC.

A few counts support this clonotype. The V and J genes are TRBV7-6 and TRBJ1-4, with a possible D match to TRBD1 (6 bases). In germline, CDR1 is SGHVS, CDR2 FNYEAQ. The CDR3 sequence is 15 residues long. The germline V and J ends were trimmed by 5 bases and 7 bases, with 17 bases remaining between them. The CDR3: CASSPQGSEREKLFF. The CDR3 DNA follows: TGTGCCAGCAGCCCCCAGGGGTCGGAGCGTGAAAAACTGTTTTTT.

There are a few counts of this clonotype. The chain links TRBV12-3 or TRBV12-4 to TRBJ1-2; D unresolved. With 3 bases removed from V and 8 bases from J, the gap between germline ends came to 13 bases. The CDR3 has 13 residues. CDR3 loop: CASSFQVSRGYTF. The CDR3 DNA reads TGTGCCAGCAGTTTCCAGGTTTCTCGGGGCTACACCTTC.

This chain uses TRBV6-2 or TRBV6-3 with TRBJ1-2; D is perhaps TRBD1 (6 bases). This CDR3 region has 17 residues. V lost 4 bases and J 1 base, leaving 19 bases between the germline ends. Germline loops: CDR1 MNHEY, CDR2 SVGEGT. The CDR3 nucleotides read TGTGCCAGCAGTTCCAGGGTCCGGGACACCCGTAACTATGGCTACACCTTC. As protein: CASSSRVRDTRNYGYTF.

This clonotype was observed at least ten times. The chain has TRBV5-1 and TRBJ2-1, with 9 positions matching TRBD1. The V and J ends lost 3 bases and 7 bases, in that order; junction bases with no gene match: 8. Germline-derived CDR1 and CDR2 are SGHRS and YFSETQ. CDR3 length: 15 amino acids. CDR3 in amino acids: CASSWGRDRVNEQFF. The CDR3 DNA reads TGCGCCAGCAGCTGGGGCCGGGACAGGGTAAATGAGCAGTTCTTC.

This clonotype was recorded a few times. The chain recombines TRBV6-5 with TRBJ2-5, with D maybe TRBD2 (6 bases). Germline V lookup: CDR1 MNHEY, CDR2 SVGAGI. The ends were cut back, 11 bases at V and 5 bases at J, with 18 bases in the middle. The CDR3 spans 13 residues. CDR3 nucleotide sequence: TGTGCCGCACGGGGGTCGGATCTGGAGACCCAGTACTTC. Residues: CAARGSDLETQYF.

The chain joins TRBV6-2 or TRBV6-3 to TRBJ1-1; D call uncertain. CDR1 and CDR2 (germline): MNHEY, SVGEGT. CDR3 length equals 12 residues. With 2 bases removed from V and 10 bases from J, the gap between germline ends came to 11 bases. The CDR3 nucleotides are TGTGCCAGCAGTTACGGAGGGCCGAGAGCTTTCTTT. Amino acids: CASSYGGPRAFF.

This chain uses TRBV9 with TRBJ1-1, with a possible D match to TRBD1 (5 bases). Trimming cost V 2 bases and J 2 bases, with 13 bases left between them. Germline assignment: CDR1 SGDLS and CDR2 YYNGEE. There are 15 residues in the CDR3. The CDR3 DNA reads as TGTGCCAGCAGCGTGCTGGATAGGGGCAACACTGAAGCTTTCTTT. This translates into CASSVLDRGNTEAFF. Full variable domain (rest looked up from reference TRBV9 and TRBJ1-1): DSGVTQTPKHLITATGQRVTLRCSPRSGDLSVYWYQQSLDQGLQFLIQYYNGEERAKGNILERFSAQQFPDLHSELNLSSLELGDSALYFCASSVLDRGNTEAFFGQGTRLTVV.

This chain uses TRBV10-3 with TRBJ2-7; tentative D call: TRBD1 (6 bases). Trimming removed 5 bases at V and 7 bases at J, with 18 bases between. Germline CDR1 reads ENHRY; CDR2 reads SYGVKD. The CDR3 totals 14 residues. Written as DNA, the CDR3 is TGTGCCATCAGTCAGACAGGACCTACAGGGGAGCAGTACTTC. It is translated as CAISQTGPTGEQYF.

This chain connects TRBV12-3 or TRBV12-4 to TRBJ2-1, with unresolved D. This CDR3 contains 14 residues. Trimming removed 3 bases from V and 10 bases from J, with 16 bases in between. The DNA for the CDR3 is TGTGCCAGCAGTTTGGAGTCAGAAAGCTACGAGCAGTTCTTC. Its protein product is CASSLESESYEQFF.

This chain uses TRBV6-1 with TRBJ1-2; D ambiguous. Germline V gene data show CDR1 as MNHNS and CDR2 as SASEGT. V was pared by 3 bases and J by 0 bases, with 11 bases between. The CDR3 covers 15 residues. CDR3 DNA: TGTGCCAGCAGTGATTATAAAGTGACTAACTATGGCTACACCTTC. Its protein is CASSDYKVTNYGYTF.

The chain joins TRBV5-1 to TRBJ2-7, with D uncertain. The CDR3 runs to 13 residues. From germline, CDR1 is SGHRS and CDR2 YFSETQ. Trimming cost V 0 bases and J 6 bases, with 10 bases left between them. CDR3 coding DNA: TGCGCCAGCAGCTTGGTGACGAAGAGCGAGCAGTACTTC. Protein sequence: CASSLVTKSEQYF.

The chain couples TRBV11-1 to TRBJ1-2, with a tentative D call TRBD1 (6 bases). V was clipped by 2 bases and J by 6 bases, with 16 bases between them. Per germline, CDR1 SGHAT and CDR2 FQDESV (reference sequence). CDR3 size: 15 residues. The CDR3 protein is CASSLSDTGLDGYTF. CDR3 in DNA: TGTGCCAGCAGCTTATCTGATACAGGGTTGGATGGCTACACCTTC.

This clonotype has more than one count but fewer than ten. The chain is built from TRBV5-5 and TRBJ1-5, with D unresolved. Trimming left V 2 bases short and J 7 bases short, with 13 bases between. Germline V gene data show CDR1 as SGHKS and CDR2 as YYEKEE (reference sequence). The CDR3 is made up of 14 amino acids. This chain's CDR3 is CASSFSSDGQPQHF. CDR3 DNA: TGTGCCAGCAGCTTTTCCTCGGACGGACAGCCCCAGCATTTT.

CDR3 in amino acids: CASSPTQAAPLHF. CDR3 sequence (DNA): TGTGCCAGCAGCCCGACACAGGCCGCGCCCCTCCACTTT. J is TRBJ1-6 and V is TRBV7-3; D might be TRBD1 (5 bases). The ends were cut back, 5 bases at V and 13 bases at J, with 15 bases in the middle. Germline V gene lookup returns CDR1 SGHTA and CDR2 FQGTGA. The CDR3 runs to 13 residues.

The rearrangement uses TRBV21-1 and TRBJ2-1; the listed D gene, TRBD1, was not tested against the DNA. TRBV21-1 is an annotated pseudogene. This CDR3 contains 13 residues. The CDR3, as DNA: TGTGCCAGCAGCAGGAAAAAGGGGAGTGAGCAGTTCTTC. Protein: CASSRKKGSEQFF.